This T cell receptor (beta chain) was found in a study of human T cells and chemical hapten exposure. Study background: Cases of alopecia areata, totalis or universalis occurred in a predominantly female patient group.

The time point: patch test 2, 6 weeks after DPC sensitization. Treatment given: therapeutic diphenylcyclopropenone sensitization with weekly scalp DPC. The ends were cut back, 1 base at V and 0 bases at J, with 10 bases in the middle. The CDR3 has 15 residues. CDR1 and CDR2 (germline): SQVTM, ANQGSEA. TCRdb called the RACE reads again in MiXCR, with one record for every CDR3 protein. The table records over 60,000 distinct CDR3 sequences, 10% of them present only once. This sample comprised whole blood, obtained in connection with sensitization to the hapten diphenylcyclopropenone (DPC). This sequence joins TRBV29-1 and TRBJ1-3; no definite D call. The TCR was taken from a woman in her 50s with alopecia areata. Some clones in this sample may be carry-over from other donors' samples. CDR3 loop: CSVEGRVSSGNTIYF. CDR3 nucleotide sequence: TGCAGCGTTGAAGGCCGGGTGAGCTCTGGAAACACCATATATTTT.